These T cell receptor beta chains were read from a single sample in a study of CD8+CD57+ T cells in acquired aplastic anemia. TCRdb used MiXCR to reprocess the reads, holding one entry per CDR3 protein. The data hold 150,000 to 200,000 distinct CDR3 sequences, with 48% observed a single time. The sample consisted of sorted CD4+, CD8+, or CD8+CD57+ T cells (not recorded which) from PBMCs. These receptors all stem from a human donor with aplastic anemia. CDR3s include the opening cysteine and the closing phenylalanine or tryptophan. Each record gives: V gene, D gene, J gene, clone size, CDR3 DNA, CDR3 protein. A D gene is named only where the DNA matches it firmly. Rows may omit the clone size; those that give it use once, few, many or a size class.

TRBV5-5	-	TRBJ1-2	-	TGTGCCAGCAGCTTGCACTTACAGACTTATGGCTACACCTTC	CASSLHLQTYGYTF
TRBV29-1	TRBD1	TRBJ2-4	many	TGCAGCGCCCGGGACAGGGTGGACATTCAGTACTTC	CSARDRVDIQYF
TRBV9	TRBD2	TRBJ2-1	many	TGTGCCAGCAGCGTAGCCGGGACTAGGGCCTACAATGAGCAGTTCTTC	CASSVAGTRAYNEQFF
TRBV13	-	TRBJ2-5	once	TGTGCCAGCAGCTTTGAGGCTGAAAAAGAGACCCAGTACTTC	CASSFEAEKETQYF
TRBV7-9	-	TRBJ2-7	-	TGTGCCAGCACCGGCGGCGCGATGTCCCACGAGCAGTACTTC	CASTGGAMSHEQYF
TRBV7-6	-	TRBJ2-2	few	TGTGCCAGCAGCCCGGGTGAGGGGGCCGGGGAGCTGTTTTTT	CASSPGEGAGELFF
TRBV2	-	TRBJ1-3	-	TGTGCCAGCAGGGCGACAGGATCTGGAAACACCATATATTTT	CASRATGSGNTIYF
TRBV20-1	-	TRBJ1-6	few	TGCAGTGCTAGAGATCCGGGCCGCAATTCACCCCTCCACTTT	CSARDPGRNSPLHF
TRBV20-1	-	TRBJ1-5	-	TGCAGTGCTAATGGCCAGGAACAGCCCCAGCATTTT	CSANGQEQPQHF
TRBV11-2	TRBD2	TRBJ2-3	-	TGTGCCAGCAGCTCTGGGACTAGCGGGGGGCCAGATACGCAGTATTTT	CASSSGTSGGPDTQYF
TRBV20-1	TRBD1	TRBJ1-2	-	TGCAGTGCGCGGGGACAGGGCGGCACCTTC	CSARGQGGTF
TRBV20-1	-	TRBJ1-5	-	TGCAGTGCTGAGAAAGGGGGGGGCGGGAATCAGCCCCAGCATTTT	CSAEKGGGGNQPQHF
TRBV9	TRBD2	TRBJ2-5	many	TGTGCCAGCAGCGTAAACGGGGGGCAAGAGACCCAGTACTTC	CASSVNGGQETQYF
TRBV20-1	-	TRBJ1-2	many	TGCAGTGCCGGACCCGGGACCGGGGTCGGCTACACCTTC	CSAGPGTGVGYTF
TRBV15	-	TRBJ1-5	-	TGTGCCACCAGCAGAGATCGTGGCACTAATCAGCCCCAGCATTTT	CATSRDRGTNQPQHF
TRBV10-3	TRBD2	TRBJ2-7	-	TGTGCCATCAGTCCGGATCTAGCGGGGGGGACGGAGCAGTACTTC	CAISPDLAGGTEQYF
TRBV29-1	-	TRBJ2-7	-	TGCAGCGTGGAGGTTGACAGAGCCTACGAGCAGTACTTC	CSVEVDRAYEQYF
TRBV7-9	-	TRBJ1-2	-	TGTGCCAGCAGTTTGTACGATGGCTATGGCTACACCTTC	CASSLYDGYGYTF
TRBV2	-	TRBJ1-2	many	TGTGCCAGCTGTGAGGCCGGGACCGCGGGCTACACCTTC	CASCEAGTAGYTF
TRBV12-3/TRBV12-4	-	TRBJ2-2	many	TGTGCCAGCAGTTTTTTACAGGGGGGGACCGGGGAGCTGTTTTTT	CASSFLQGGTGELFF
TRBV2	TRBD1	TRBJ1-5	-	TGTGCCAGCAGTGCTTTCCGACAGGGTGGAGGTCAGCCCCAGCATTTT	CASSAFRQGGGQPQHF
TRBV20-1	-	TRBJ1-4	many	TGCAGTGCGCGGCAGGGGCGGGAAAAACTGTTTTTT	CSARQGREKLFF
TRBV24-1	-	TRBJ1-2	-	TGTGCCACCAGCCGGGGGATGGCCTATGGCTACACCTTC	CATSRGMAYGYTF
TRBV11-1	TRBD1	TRBJ2-7	once	TGTGCCAGCAGAAACGACAGGGGCCACGAGCAGTACTTC	CASRNDRGHEQYF
TRBV7-3	TRBD1	TRBJ2-3	-	TGTGCCAGCAGCCCCCGTCGGACAGGGAGCACAGATACGCAGTATTTT	CASSPRRTGSTDTQYF
TRBV15	-	TRBJ1-5	-	TGTGCCACCAGCAGAGGGGCGGGCATGGGCAATCAGCCCCAGCATTTT	CATSRGAGMGNQPQHF
TRBV2	-	TRBJ1-2	-	TGTGCCAGCAGCTCCACGTTTGGCTACACCTTC	CASSSTFGYTF
TRBV4-2	-	TRBJ1-6	many	TGTGCCAGCAGCCAAGCGATTCGGGACGGTAATTCACCCCTCCACTTT	CASSQAIRDGNSPLHF
TRBV4-1	TRBD1	TRBJ2-3	-	TGCGCCAGCAGCCAAGATGGGGCCGGGGACAGGGGACGTGGTACGCAGTATTTT	CASSQDGAGDRGRGTQYF
TRBV20-1	-	TRBJ2-1	-	TGCAGTGCAAGACAGGTTAACAATGAGCAGTTCTTC	CSARQVNNEQFF
TRBV4-2	TRBD2	TRBJ2-2	-	TGTGCCAGCAGCCAGCTCAGCGGGAGTGTCACCGGGGAGCTGTTTTTT	CASSQLSGSVTGELFF
TRBV10-1	-	TRBJ1-2	few	TGCGCCAGCAGTGAGTCCAGTCGCAGTCCGCTCTATGGCTACACCTTC	CASSESSRSPLYGYTF
TRBV19	TRBD1	TRBJ2-7	-	TGTGCCAGTAAGGCGTTGGGACAGAGCTACGAGCAGTACTTC	CASKALGQSYEQYF
TRBV13	-	TRBJ1-2	many	TGTGCCAGCAGCTTGGGGGAGAGGTATGGCTACACCTTC	CASSLGERYGYTF
TRBV7-3	-	TRBJ2-2	many	TGTGCCAGCAAGGGTGGGTCAAACACCGGGGAGCTGTTTTTT	CASKGGSNTGELFF
TRBV2	TRBD2	TRBJ2-3	many	TGTGCCAGCAGCGCCAGGACTAGCGGGTACACAGATACGCAGTATTTT	CASSARTSGYTDTQYF
TRBV7-3	TRBD1	TRBJ1-6	many	TGTGCCAGCAGCTTAAGAACAGTGACAGGGGGCACCTATAATTCACCCCTCCACTTT	CASSLRTVTGGTYNSPLHF
TRBV24-1	TRBD1	TRBJ2-2	-	TGTGCCACCAGTGATGCCGGGACAGGGTTGGACACCGGGGAGCTGTTTTTT	CATSDAGTGLDTGELFF
TRBV15	TRBD1	TRBJ1-1	-	TGTGCCACCAGCGGACAGGGGTCCGCGAACACTGAAGCTTTCTTT	CATSGQGSANTEAFF
TRBV10-3	-	TRBJ1-6	-	TGTGCCATCAGTGGCAGGGGAAGCGGAGATTCACCCCTCCACTTT	CAISGRGSGDSPLHF
TRBV9	-	TRBJ2-1	many	TGTGCCAACAGGAATTGCTCCTACAATGAGCAGTTCTTC	CANRNCSYNEQFF
TRBV24-1	TRBD1	TRBJ2-2	many	TGTGCCACCAGTGACCCAGGACAGGGGGCATCCGGGGAGCTGTTTTTT	CATSDPGQGASGELFF
TRBV4-3	-	TRBJ2-3	-	TGCGCCAGCAGCAATAGGGATACGCAGTATTTT	CASSNRDTQYF
TRBV6-5	-	TRBJ1-5	many	TGTGCCAGCAGTTACGCCTTGGGTAATCAGCCCCAGCATTTT	CASSYALGNQPQHF
TRBV2	-	TRBJ1-5	many	TGTGCCAGCAGTGAAAACCCCGGCGGGGGTAGCAATCAGCCCCAGCATTTT	CASSENPGGGSNQPQHF
TRBV27	-	TRBJ2-3	-	TGTGCCAGCAGTTACGAAGCTAGCGGCACAGATACGCAGTATTTT	CASSYEASGTDTQYF
TRBV10-3	TRBD2	TRBJ2-7	-	TGTGCCTTGGGGACTAGCGACTACTACAAGCAGTACTTC	CALGTSDYYKQYF
TRBV20-1	-	TRBJ2-7	-	TGCAGTGGATCCGACAGGACCTACGAGCAGTACTTC	CSGSDRTYEQYF
TRBV7-9	-	TRBJ2-7	-	TGTGCCAGCAGCTTTCCAGGCAACTACGAGCAGTACTTC	CASSFPGNYEQYF
TRBV6-5	-	TRBJ2-2	few	TGTGCCAGCAGTTATTCCAGACTCCGCGGGGAGCTGTTTTTT	CASSYSRLRGELFF
TRBV7-9	TRBD2	TRBJ2-4	-	TGTGCCAGCAGCTTACAGCGGGGGGGCAAGTGGAACATTCAGTACTTC	CASSLQRGGKWNIQYF
TRBV19	-	TRBJ2-1	-	TGTGCCAGTAGCCGGGACCCAGCCTACAATGAGCAGTTCTTC	CASSRDPAYNEQFF